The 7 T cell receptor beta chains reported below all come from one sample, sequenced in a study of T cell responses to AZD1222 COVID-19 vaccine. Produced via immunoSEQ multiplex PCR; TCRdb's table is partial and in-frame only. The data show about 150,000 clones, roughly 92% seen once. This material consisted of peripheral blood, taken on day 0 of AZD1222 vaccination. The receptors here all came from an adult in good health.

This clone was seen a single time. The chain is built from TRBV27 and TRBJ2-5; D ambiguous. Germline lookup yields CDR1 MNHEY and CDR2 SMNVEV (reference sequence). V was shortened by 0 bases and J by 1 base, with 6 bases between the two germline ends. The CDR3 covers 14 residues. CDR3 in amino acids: CASSLSAIQETQYF. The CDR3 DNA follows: TGTGCCAGCAGTTTATCGGCCATCCAAGAGACCCAGTACTTC.

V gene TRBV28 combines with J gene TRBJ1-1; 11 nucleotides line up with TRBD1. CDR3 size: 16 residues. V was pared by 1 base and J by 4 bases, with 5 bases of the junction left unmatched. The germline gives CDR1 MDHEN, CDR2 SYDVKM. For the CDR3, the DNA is TGTGCCAGCAGTTTATTACCGGGACAGGGGGGCACTGAAGCTTTCTTT. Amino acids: CASSLLPGQGGTEAFF.

CDR3 loop: CAISGPAGGELFF. The CDR3 DNA reads TGTGCCATCAGTGGACCGGCTGGCGGGGAGCTGTTTTTT. V and J are TRBV10-3 and TRBJ2-2; D not resolved. Trimming removed 4 bases at V and 7 bases at J, with 10 bases between. Per germline, CDR1 ENHRY and CDR2 SYGVKD. This CDR3 has 13 amino acids.

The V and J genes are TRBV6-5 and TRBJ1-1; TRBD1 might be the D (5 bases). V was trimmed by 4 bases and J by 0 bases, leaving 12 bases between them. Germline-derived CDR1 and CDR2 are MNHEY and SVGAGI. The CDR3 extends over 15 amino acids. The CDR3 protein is CASSLSKGMNTEAFF. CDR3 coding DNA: TGTGCCAGCAGTTTATCAAAGGGGATGAACACTGAAGCTTTCTTT.

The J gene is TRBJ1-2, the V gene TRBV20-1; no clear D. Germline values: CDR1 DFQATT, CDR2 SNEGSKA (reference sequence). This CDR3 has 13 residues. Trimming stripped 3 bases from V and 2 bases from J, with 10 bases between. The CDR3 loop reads CSASIRQNYGYTF. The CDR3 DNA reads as TGCAGTGCTAGTATTCGGCAGAACTATGGCTACACCTTC.

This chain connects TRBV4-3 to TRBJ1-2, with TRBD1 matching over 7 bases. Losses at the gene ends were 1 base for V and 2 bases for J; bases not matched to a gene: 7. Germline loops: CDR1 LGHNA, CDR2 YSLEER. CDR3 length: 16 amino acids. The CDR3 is CASSQAQQGQNYGYTF. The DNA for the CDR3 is TGCGCCAGCAGCCAAGCCCAACAGGGACAGAACTATGGCTACACCTTC.

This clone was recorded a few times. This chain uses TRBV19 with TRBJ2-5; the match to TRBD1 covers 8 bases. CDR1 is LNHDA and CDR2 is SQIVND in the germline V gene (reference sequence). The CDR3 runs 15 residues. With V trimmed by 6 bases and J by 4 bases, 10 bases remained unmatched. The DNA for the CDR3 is TGTGCCAGTAGCCCATTGGGGACAGGAGGAGAGACCCAGTACTTC. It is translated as CASSPLGTGGETQYF.